These T cell receptor beta chains were read from a single sample in a study of T-cell reconstitution after alpha-beta-depleted transplantation in children. TCRdb reprocessed the PCR reads with MiXCR, giving one entry per CDR3 protein. Among 6,500 to 10,000 distinct CDR3 sequences, approximately 18% were seen once, and the ten largest hold 88%. This specimen was PBMCs, mostly from graft donor cells, taken 60 days after TCRalphabeta/CD19-depleted stem cell transplant. These receptors all stem from a girl in the first two years of life who had a stem cell transplant for combined immunodeficiency, so the T cells may come from the graft donor. Both conserved end residues are part of each CDR3. A D gene is named only where the DNA matches it firmly. Expanded clones are given a class, and other clones once, few, many or no size at all.

D gene	V gene	CDR3 length	clone size	J gene	CDR3 protein	CDR3 DNA
TRBD2	TRBV5-1	15	many	TRBJ2-5	CASTAYAGGPQTQYF	TGCGCCAGCACAGCTTATGCGGGAGGGCCACAGACCCAGTACTTC
-	TRBV7-9	14	many	TRBJ2-5	CASSLQFSQETQYF	TGTGCCAGCAGCTTACAGTTCAGCCAAGAGACCCAGTACTTC
TRBD2	TRBV20-1	19	-	TRBJ2-7	CSARPQSLAGELNLYEQYF	TGCAGTGCTAGACCCCAATCCCTAGCGGGAGAGCTAAATCTCTACGAGCAGTACTTC
-	TRBV7-2	15	many	TRBJ2-7	CASSLVRAPAYEQYF	TGTGCCAGCAGCTTAGTACGGGCTCCGGCCTACGAGCAGTACTTC
-	TRBV2	16	-	TRBJ2-7	CASSERDGSISYEQYF	TGTGCCAGCAGTGAAAGGGACGGTAGTATCTCCTACGAGCAGTACTTC
-	TRBV2	14	-	TRBJ2-3	CASGGRQSTDTQYF	TGTGCCAGCGGAGGACGACAGTCCACAGATACGCAGTATTTT
TRBD2	TRBV10-3	17	-	TRBJ2-2	CAISGGLAGPNTGELFF	TGTGCCATCAGTGGGGGACTAGCGGGACCTAACACCGGGGAGCTGTTTTTT
-	TRBV7-2	14	many	TRBJ2-5	CASSLGGVGETQYF	TGTGCCAGCAGCTTAGGGGGCGTAGGGGAGACCCAGTACTTC
TRBD1	TRBV20-1	15	many	TRBJ2-7	CSARSGTGSSYEQYF	TGCAGTGCCCGATCCGGGACAGGCAGCTCCTACGAGCAGTACTTC
-	TRBV6-5	15	-	TRBJ2-4	CASSYSPALGNIQYF	TGTGCCAGCAGTTACTCCCCGGCCCTGGGAAACATTCAGTACTTC
TRBD2	TRBV10-3	15	few	TRBJ2-2	CAITVSGSGTGELFF	TGTGCCATCACCGTCAGCGGGAGTGGCACCGGGGAGCTGTTTTTT
TRBD2	TRBV30	15	-	TRBJ2-5	CAWSAGLAGGKTQYF	TGTGCCTGGAGTGCCGGACTAGCGGGGGGGAAGACCCAGTACTTC
TRBD2	TRBV4-1	15	-	TRBJ2-2	CASSHLAGGTGELFF	TGCGCCAGCAGCCATTTAGCGGGAGGGACCGGGGAGCTGTTTTTT
-	TRBV29-1	14	many	TRBJ2-3	CSGGHRQGTDTQYF	TGCAGCGGGGGACACCGACAGGGCACAGATACGCAGTATTTT
-	TRBV18	13	-	TRBJ1-2	CASSPQGLYGYTF	TGTGCCAGCTCACCTCAGGGTCTCTATGGCTACACCTTC
TRBD2	TRBV20-1	17	few	TRBJ2-1	CSARGTSGRPLYNEQFF	TGCAGTGCTCGAGGGACTAGCGGGAGACCCTTATACAATGAGCAGTTCTTC
-	TRBV20-1	13	many	TRBJ2-1	CSALLFSYNEQFF	TGCAGTGCTCTCTTATTCTCCTACAATGAGCAGTTCTTC
TRBD2	TRBV5-5	19	-	TRBJ2-5	CASSLVDWGSGSLSETQYF	TGTGCCAGCAGCTTGGTTGATTGGGGTAGCGGGAGCCTATCCGAGACCCAGTACTTC
-	TRBV5-1	11	few	TRBJ1-1	CASSYNSEAFF	TGCGCCAGCAGCTATAACAGCGAAGCTTTCTTT
-	TRBV11-3	15	-	TRBJ2-2	CASSSRRGPTGELFF	TGTGCCAGCAGCTCCCGCCGGGGACCCACCGGGGAGCTGTTTTTT